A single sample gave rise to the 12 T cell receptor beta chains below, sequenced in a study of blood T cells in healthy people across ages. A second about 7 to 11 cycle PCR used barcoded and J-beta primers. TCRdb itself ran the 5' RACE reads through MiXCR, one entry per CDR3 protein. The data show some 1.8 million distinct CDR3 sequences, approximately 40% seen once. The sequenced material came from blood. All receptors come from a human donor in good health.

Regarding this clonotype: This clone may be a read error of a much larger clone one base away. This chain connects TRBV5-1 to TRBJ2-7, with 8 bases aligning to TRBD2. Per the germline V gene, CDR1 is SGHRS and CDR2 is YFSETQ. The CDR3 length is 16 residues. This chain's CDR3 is CASSGKRGSSSYKQYF. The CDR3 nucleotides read TGCGCCAGCAGCGGTAAGCGGGGGAGTAGCTCCTACAAGCAGTACTTC. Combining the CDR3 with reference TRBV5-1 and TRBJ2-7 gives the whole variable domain KAGVTQTPRYLIKTRGQQVTLSCSPISGHRSVSWYQQTPGQGLQFLFEYFSETQRNKGNFPGRFSGRQFSNSRSEMNVSTLELGDSALYLCASSGKRGSSSYKQYFGPGTRLTVT.

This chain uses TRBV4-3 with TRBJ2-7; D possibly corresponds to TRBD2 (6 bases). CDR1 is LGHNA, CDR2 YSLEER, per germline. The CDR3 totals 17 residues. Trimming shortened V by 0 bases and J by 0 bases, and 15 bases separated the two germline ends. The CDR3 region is CASSQDARGRSSYEQYF. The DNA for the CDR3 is TGCGCCAGCAGCCAAGATGCGCGGGGTAGAAGCTCCTACGAGCAGTACTTC.

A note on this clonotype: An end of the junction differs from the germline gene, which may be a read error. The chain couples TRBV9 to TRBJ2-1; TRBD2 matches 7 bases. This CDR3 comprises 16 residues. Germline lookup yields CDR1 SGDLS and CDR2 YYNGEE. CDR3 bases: TGTGTCAGCAGCGTAGGTAGGTCTAGCGGAACGGGGGAGCAGTTCTTC. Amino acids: CVSSVGRSSGTGEQFF.

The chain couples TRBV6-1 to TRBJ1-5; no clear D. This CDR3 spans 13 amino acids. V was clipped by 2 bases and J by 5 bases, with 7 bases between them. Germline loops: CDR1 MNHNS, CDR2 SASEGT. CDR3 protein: CASSEYLDQPQHF. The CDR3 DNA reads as TGTGCCAGCAGTGAATACCTTGATCAGCCCCAGCATTTT.

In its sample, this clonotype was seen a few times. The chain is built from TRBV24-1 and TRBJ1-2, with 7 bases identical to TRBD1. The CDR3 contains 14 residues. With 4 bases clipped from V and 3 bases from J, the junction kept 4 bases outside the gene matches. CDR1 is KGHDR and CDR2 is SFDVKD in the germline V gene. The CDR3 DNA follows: TGTGCCACCAGTGAAACCGACAGGGACTATGGCTACACCTTC. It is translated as CATSETDRDYGYTF.

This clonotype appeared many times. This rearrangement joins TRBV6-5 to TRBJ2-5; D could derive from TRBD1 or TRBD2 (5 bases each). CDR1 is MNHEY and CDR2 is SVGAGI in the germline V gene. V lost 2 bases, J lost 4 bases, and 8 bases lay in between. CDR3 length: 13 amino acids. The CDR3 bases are TGTGCCAGCAGTTACGGGGGTAGAGAGACCCAGTACTTC. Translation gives CASSYGGRETQYF.

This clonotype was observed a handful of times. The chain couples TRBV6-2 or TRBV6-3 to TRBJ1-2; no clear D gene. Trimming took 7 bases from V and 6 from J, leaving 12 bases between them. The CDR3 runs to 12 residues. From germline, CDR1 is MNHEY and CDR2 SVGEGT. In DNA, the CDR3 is TGTGCCAGCACCAACAGTTCACATGGCTACACCTTC. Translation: CASTNSSHGYTF.

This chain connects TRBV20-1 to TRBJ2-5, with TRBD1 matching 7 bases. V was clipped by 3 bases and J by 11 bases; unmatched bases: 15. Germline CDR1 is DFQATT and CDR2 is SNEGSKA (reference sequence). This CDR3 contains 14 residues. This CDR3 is CSARVAGGGNEQYF. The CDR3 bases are TGCAGTGCTAGGGTAGCAGGGGGTGGCAATGAGCAGTACTTC.

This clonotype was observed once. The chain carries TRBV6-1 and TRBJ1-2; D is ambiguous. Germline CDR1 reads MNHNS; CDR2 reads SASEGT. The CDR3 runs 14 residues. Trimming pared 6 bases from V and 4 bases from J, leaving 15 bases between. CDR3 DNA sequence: TGTGCCAGCAGGCCATCCGGGGATCCCTATGGCTACACCTTC. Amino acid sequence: CASRPSGDPYGYTF.

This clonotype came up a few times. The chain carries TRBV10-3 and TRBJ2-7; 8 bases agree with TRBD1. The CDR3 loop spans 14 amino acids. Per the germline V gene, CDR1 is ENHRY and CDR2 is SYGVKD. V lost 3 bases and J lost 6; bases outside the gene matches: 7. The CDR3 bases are TGTGCCATCAGTGATTTGGGACAGGAGGGCGAGCAGTACTTC. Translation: CAISDLGQEGEQYF.

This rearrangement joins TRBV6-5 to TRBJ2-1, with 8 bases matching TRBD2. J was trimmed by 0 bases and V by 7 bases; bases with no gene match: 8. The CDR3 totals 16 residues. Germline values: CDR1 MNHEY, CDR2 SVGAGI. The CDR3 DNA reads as TGTGCCAGCACCTCCAAAAGCGGGGGCTCCTACAATGAGCAGTTCTTC. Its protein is CASTSKSGGSYNEQFF.

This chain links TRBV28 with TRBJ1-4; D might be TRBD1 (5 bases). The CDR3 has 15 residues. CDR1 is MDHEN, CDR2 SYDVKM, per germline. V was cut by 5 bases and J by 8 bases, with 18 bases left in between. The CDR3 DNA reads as TGTGCCAGCAGTCCCGGGGGGAGATTTCAAGAAAAACTGTTTTTT. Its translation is CASSPGGRFQEKLFF.